The entry below gives a single TCR beta chain sequence along with its context. From germline, CDR1 is MNHEY and CDR2 SVGEGT. CDR3 length equals 14 residues. Trimming shortened V by 0 bases and J by 0 bases, and 4 bases separated the two germline ends. Profiling relied on immunoSEQ multiplex PCR, and the TCRdb table lists in-frame clones only, not all of them. The table has 280,000 or so clones, about 89% seen once. This record comes from a study of blood T cell repertoires in COVID-19. Study information: Italy, Spain and the United States were the sources of the convalescent and acute COVID-19 samples.

This sequence was found in an older woman with acute or convalescent COVID-19. The rearrangement uses TRBV6-2 or TRBV6-3 and TRBJ2-3; no definite D call. Sequenced input: peripheral blood. The CDR3 nucleotides are TGTGCCAGCAGTTACTCCGCGAGCACAGATACGCAGTATTTT. As protein: CASSYSASTDTQYF.